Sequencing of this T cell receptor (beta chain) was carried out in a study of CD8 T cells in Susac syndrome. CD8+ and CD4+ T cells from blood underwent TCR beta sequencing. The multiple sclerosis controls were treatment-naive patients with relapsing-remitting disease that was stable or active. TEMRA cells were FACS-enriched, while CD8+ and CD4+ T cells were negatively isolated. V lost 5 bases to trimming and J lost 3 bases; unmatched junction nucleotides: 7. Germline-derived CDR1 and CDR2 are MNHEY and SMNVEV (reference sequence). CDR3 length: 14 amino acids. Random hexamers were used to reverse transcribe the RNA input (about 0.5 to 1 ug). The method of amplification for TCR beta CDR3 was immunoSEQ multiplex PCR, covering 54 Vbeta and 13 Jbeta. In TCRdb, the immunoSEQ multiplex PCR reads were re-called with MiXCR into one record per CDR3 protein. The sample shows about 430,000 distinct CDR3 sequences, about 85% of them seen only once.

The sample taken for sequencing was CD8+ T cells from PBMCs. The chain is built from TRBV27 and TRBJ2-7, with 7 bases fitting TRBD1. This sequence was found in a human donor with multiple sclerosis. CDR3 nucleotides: TGTGCCAGCAGTGCGACAGGGTTTTTCTACGAGCAGTACTTC. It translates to CASSATGFFYEQYF.